The clone carrying this TCR beta chain appeared a few times. The data were obtained in a study of blood T cell repertoires in COVID-19. The overall study: Samples came from the United States, Italy and Spain, spanning acute and convalescent COVID-19. Nucleic acid was either cDNA or gDNA, and it came from T cells, B-cell-depleted T cells, or PBMCs.

Original data processing: It was from reference gene primer amplification that nucleated cell counts were estimated. TCRdb's table, derived via immunoSEQ multiplex PCR, lists solely in-frame clones and lacks some. V and J calls and clone size come straight from that table; D and trimming were deduced from the DNA. Of about 200,000 clones in the sample, approximately 82% were seen once. J gave up 4 bases and V 8 bases, and 3 bases lay outside the gene matches. Germline CDR1 MNHEY, CDR2 SVGAGI. The CDR3 runs 12 residues. Sequencing input: peripheral blood. This receptor was obtained from a woman aged 40 to 50 with acute or convalescent COVID-19. The V gene is TRBV6-5, the J gene TRBJ1-2; 8 nucleotides line up with TRBD1. The DNA of the CDR3 is TGTGCCAGCTGGGACAGGAGCTATGGCTACACCTTC. Encoded protein: CASWDRSYGYTF.